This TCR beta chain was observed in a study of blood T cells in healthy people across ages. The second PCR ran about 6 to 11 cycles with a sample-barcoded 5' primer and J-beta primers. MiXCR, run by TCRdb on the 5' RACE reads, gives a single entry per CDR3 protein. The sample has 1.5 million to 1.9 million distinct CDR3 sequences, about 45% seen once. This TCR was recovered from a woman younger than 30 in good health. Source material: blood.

Written as DNA, the CDR3 is TGCGCCAGCAGCCAAGTGGGAGGAGGGGTTAACTATGGCTACACCTTC. This gives the protein CASSQVGGGVNYGYTF. V is TRBV4-1 and J is TRBJ1-2, with a tentative D call TRBD1 (5 bases). From germline, CDR1 is MGHRA and CDR2 YSYEKL. Trimming removed 1 base from V and 1 base from J, with 13 bases in between. The CDR3 is 16 residues long.